Given below is one T cell receptor beta chain in context. Antigen: not known. Arm-PCR of CDR3 regions and iRepertoire HTBI primers were the basis on which TCR beta libraries were built. MiXCR, run by TCRdb on the multiplex PCR reads, gives a single entry per CDR3 protein. The table has around 250,000 distinct CDR3 sequences, roughly 21% seen once. The sample originates from a study of regulatory T cells in long-lasting Graves disease. Time point meaning: newly diagnosed GD, antithyroid drugs for less than 3 months. Preparation of the TCR library used RNA extracted from PBMCs. CDR1 is SGHAT and CDR2 is FQNNGV in the germline V gene. The CDR3 loop spans 16 amino acids. J lost 0 bases, V lost 4 bases, and 7 bases had no gene match. Study-wide results and limits: When disease was persistent, TRBV28, TRBJ1-2 and TRBJ2-5 were the favored segments.

The specimen comprised peripheral blood mononuclear cells (PBMCs), sampled at new diagnosis, from a patient treated with antithyroid drugs. The receptor comes from a female donor with Graves disease. The chain couples TRBV11-2 to TRBJ1-1; 8 nucleotides line up with TRBD1. CDR3 bases: TGTGCCAGCAGCTCCAGCCCGACAGGGGTGAACACTGAAGCTTTCTTT. Translated, it gives CASSSSPTGVNTEAFF.